The entry below describes one T cell receptor (beta chain). Profiling relied on immunoSEQ multiplex PCR, and the TCRdb table lists in-frame clones only, not all of them. The table shows about 210,000 clones, with about 81% occurring only once. Germline V lookup: CDR1 SNHLY, CDR2 FYNNEI. V was clipped by 7 bases and J by 0 bases; unmatched bases: 7. This CDR3 has 15 residues. The entry originates in a study of blood T cell repertoires in COVID-19. The sequencing sample was made of PBMCs or T cells enriched from blood (not recorded which). This chain links TRBV2 with TRBJ2-3, with 7 bases aligning to TRBD2. The receptor was isolated from a man aged 35 to 55 who had recovered from COVID-19. The CDR3 DNA sequence: TGTGCCAGCAAAGGGACTACATCTAGCACAGATACGCAGTATTTT. This sequence encodes CASKGTTSSTDTQYF.